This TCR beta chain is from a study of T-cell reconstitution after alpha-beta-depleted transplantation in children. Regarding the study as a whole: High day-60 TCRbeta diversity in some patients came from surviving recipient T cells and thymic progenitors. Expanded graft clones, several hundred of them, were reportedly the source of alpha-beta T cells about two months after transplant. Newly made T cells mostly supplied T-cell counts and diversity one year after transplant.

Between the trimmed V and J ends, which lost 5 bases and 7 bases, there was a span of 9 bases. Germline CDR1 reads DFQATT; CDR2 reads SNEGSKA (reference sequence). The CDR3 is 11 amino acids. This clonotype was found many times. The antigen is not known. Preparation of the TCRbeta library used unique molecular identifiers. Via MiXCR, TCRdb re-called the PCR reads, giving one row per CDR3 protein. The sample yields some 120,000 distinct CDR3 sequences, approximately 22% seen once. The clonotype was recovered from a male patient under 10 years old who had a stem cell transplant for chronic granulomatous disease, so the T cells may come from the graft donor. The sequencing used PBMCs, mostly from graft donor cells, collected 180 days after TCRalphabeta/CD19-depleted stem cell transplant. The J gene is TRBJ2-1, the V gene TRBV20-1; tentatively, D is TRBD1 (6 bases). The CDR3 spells CSALRGNEQFF. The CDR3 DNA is TGCAGTGCTTTAAGGGGGAATGAGCAGTTCTTC.